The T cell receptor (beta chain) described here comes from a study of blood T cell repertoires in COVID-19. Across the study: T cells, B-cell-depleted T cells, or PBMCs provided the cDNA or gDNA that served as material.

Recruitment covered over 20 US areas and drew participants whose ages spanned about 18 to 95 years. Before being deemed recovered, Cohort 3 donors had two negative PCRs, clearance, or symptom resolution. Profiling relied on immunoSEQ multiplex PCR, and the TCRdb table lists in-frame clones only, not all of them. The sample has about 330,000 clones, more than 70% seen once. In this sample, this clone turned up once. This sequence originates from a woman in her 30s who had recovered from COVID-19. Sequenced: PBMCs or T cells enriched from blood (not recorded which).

CDR3 bases: TGTGCCAGCGGAGACAGGGTGGATGGCTACACCTTC. Encoded protein: CASGDRVDGYTF. The chain couples TRBV2 to TRBJ1-2; 7 bases fit TRBD1. J lost 6 bases, V lost 8 bases, and 6 bases had no gene match. This CDR3 is built from 12 residues. Germline CDR1 SNHLY, CDR2 FYNNEI.